This TCR beta chain was recorded in a study of shared clonotypes between healthy human individuals. Only in-frame clones appear in the TCRdb table, and some are missing; sequencing was by immunoSEQ multiplex PCR. The table includes about 610,000 clones, around 96% detected once. Positively selected for CCR7, the CD45RO-negative cells used as naive CD8 cells excluded terminally differentiated effector memory CD45RA+ cells. The CDR3 runs 14 residues. V lost 0 bases and J 6 bases, leaving 12 bases between the germline ends. Per the germline V gene, CDR1 is SGHDT and CDR2 is YYEEEE. The rearrangement links TRBV5-6 to TRBJ1-2; D call uncertain. The clonotype originates from a woman aged 25 to 39 in good health. The sequencing sample was made of naive CD8+ T cells sorted from blood. Here the CDR3 DNA reads TGTGCCAGCAGCTTGGGGTCTGGGCAGGATGGCTACACCTTC. Its protein is CASSLGSGQDGYTF. Combining the CDR3 with reference TRBV5-6 and TRBJ1-2 gives the whole variable domain DAGVTQSPTHLIKTRGQQVTLRCSPKSGHDTVSWYQQALGQGPQFIFQYYEEEERQRGNFPDRFSGHQFPNYSSELNVNALLLGDSALYLCASSLGSGQDGYTFGSGTRLTVV.